Listed below are T cell receptor beta chains from one sample, sequenced in a study of OX40 agonist ivuxolimab in advanced cancers. This table comes from immunoSEQ multiplex PCR, and its TCRdb copy is limited to in-frame clones, with some not included. In the table there are about 70,000 clones, approximately 90% of which are singletons. This sample comprised CD4+ or CD8+ T cells sorted from blood, obtained in a trial of the OX40 agonist ivuxolimab. The source of these receptors is an adult with an advanced solid tumor such as melanoma, head and neck, liver or kidney cancer. Each CDR3 is given with its conserved first and last residue. The D gene is left open where the match is weak. The size of a clone is reported for some rows only, either as once, few or many, or as a class for expanded clones.

>.|17|TRBD1|TRBV5-1|TRBJ1-1
CASRRGQGSEENTEAFF
TGCGCCAGCAGGCGGGGACAGGGAAGTGAGGAAAACACTGAAGCTTTCTTT
>.|15|TRBD2|TRBV2|TRBJ2-1
CASSPELAGENEQFF
TGTGCCAGCAGCCCCGAACTAGCGGGGGAGAATGAGCAGTTCTTC
>.|14|.|TRBV7-8|TRBJ1-5
CASSPTDPGQPQHF
TGTGCCAGCAGTCCGACGGACCCAGGGCAGCCCCAGCATTTT
>.|14|.|TRBV10-3|TRBJ1-3
CAIRAKSSGNTIYF
TGTGCCATCAGGGCGAAAAGCTCTGGAAACACCATATATTTT
>.|16|.|TRBV19|TRBJ1-6
CASSGGQPSTGSPLHF
TGTGCCAGTAGTGGGGGACAACCCTCCACTGGGTCACCCCTCCACTTT
>once|12|.|TRBV6-5|TRBJ1-5
CASTASGQPQHF
TGTGCCAGCACTGCGTCTGGTCAGCCCCAGCATTTT
>.|16|TRBD1|TRBV15|TRBJ1-5
CATSRELGTGNQPQHF
TGTGCCACCAGCAGAGAGTTGGGGACAGGGAATCAGCCCCAGCATTTT
>once|15|.|TRBV9|TRBJ2-7
CASSVVGRESYEQYF
TGTGCCAGCAGCGTAGTAGGTAGGGAAAGCTACGAGCAGTACTTC
>.|14|TRBD2|TRBV5-1|TRBJ2-1
CASQLAGANNEQFF
TGCGCCAGCCAACTAGCGGGGGCGAACAATGAGCAGTTCTTC
>.|14|.|TRBV4-3|TRBJ2-4
CASSPGPQADIQYF
TGCGCCAGCAGCCCCGGCCCCCAGGCGGACATTCAGTACTTC
>.|14|.|TRBV19|TRBJ1-5
CASSNTGSNQPQHF
TGTGCCAGTAGTAATACAGGTAGCAATCAGCCCCAGCATTTT
>.|15|TRBD1|TRBV6-6|TRBJ2-2
CASSVTGGHTGELFF
TGTGCCAGCAGTGTAACAGGGGGCCACACCGGGGAGCTGTTTTTT
>.|17|TRBD1|TRBV19|TRBJ1-5
CASSIDRDRGSNQPQHF
TGTGCCAGTAGTATAGACCGGGACAGGGGGAGTAATCAGCCCCAGCATTTT
>.|15|.|TRBV7-2|TRBJ2-1
CASSLVFGRGNEQFF
TGTGCCAGCAGCTTAGTTTTCGGTAGAGGCAATGAGCAGTTCTTC
>.|15|.|TRBV7-2|TRBJ2-7
CASSLVVNGGDEQYF
TGTGCCAGCAGCTTAGTGGTAAACGGGGGAGACGAGCAGTACTTC
>.|15|.|TRBV11-3|TRBJ1-2
CASSIVGQGKSGYTF
TGTGCCAGCAGTATCGTGGGACAAGGGAAGAGTGGCTACACCTTC
>.|14|.|TRBV5-1|TRBJ1-2
CASSLEQTTYGYTF
TGCGCCAGCAGCTTGGAGCAGACCACCTATGGCTACACCTTC
>.|15|.|TRBV11-3|TRBJ2-1
CASSLSGDMYNEQFF
TGTGCCAGCAGCTTATCCGGGGACATGTACAATGAGCAGTTCTTC
>few|17|TRBD1|TRBV4-1|TRBJ2-1
CASSSGQGPRSYNEQFF
TGCGCCAGCAGCTCCGGACAGGGACCCCGCTCCTACAATGAGCAGTTCTTC
>.|13|.|TRBV12-5|TRBJ1-4
CASGLIQARKLFF
TGTGCTAGTGGTTTGATCCAGGCGCGCAAACTGTTTTTT
>.|14|.|TRBV7-8|TRBJ1-1
CASSLAPGNTEAFF
TGTGCCAGCAGCTTAGCGCCCGGAAACACTGAAGCTTTCTTT
>.|15|.|TRBV7-3|TRBJ1-1
CASSLGPGVNTEAFF
TGTGCCAGCAGCTTAGGACCGGGAGTGAACACTGAAGCTTTCTTT
>.|14|.|TRBV5-4|TRBJ1-1
CASSPRWEGTEAFF
TGTGCCAGCAGCCCCCGATGGGAAGGCACTGAAGCTTTCTTT
>.|16|.|TRBV13|TRBJ2-2
CASSYSLTGSTGELFF
TGTGCCAGCAGCTATTCACTGACAGGCTCTACCGGGGAGCTGTTTTTT
>.|14|.|TRBV6-5|TRBJ1-3
CASSYRVSGNTIYF
TGTGCCAGCAGTTATAGGGTTTCTGGAAACACCATATATTTT
>.|12|.|TRBV11-3|TRBJ1-1
CASSFVAAEAFF
TGTGCCAGCAGCTTCGTGGCAGCTGAAGCTTTCTTT
>.|14|.|TRBV5-1|TRBJ2-7
CASSLQPENYEQYF
TGCGCCAGCAGCCTCCAACCTGAAAACTACGAGCAGTACTTC
>.|13|.|TRBV11-3|TRBJ1-1
CASSLTENTEAFF
TGTGCCAGCAGCTTAACTGAGAACACTGAAGCTTTCTTT
>.|14|.|TRBV5-6|TRBJ2-7
CASSLKGVSYEQYF
TGTGCCAGCAGCCTTAAGGGGGTCTCCTACGAGCAGTACTTC
>few|14|.|TRBV28|TRBJ1-6
CASIRDSYNSPLHF
TGTGCCAGCATACGGGATTCCTATAATTCACCCCTCCACTTT
>.|16|.|TRBV27|TRBJ1-2
CASKTTRQRGGYGYTF
TGTGCCAGCAAAACTACTAGACAAAGAGGGGGATATGGCTACACCTTC
>.|13|TRBD1|TRBV11-2|TRBJ1-1
CASSYQGGREAFF
TGTGCCAGCAGCTACCAGGGGGGCAGAGAAGCTTTCTTT
>.|15|TRBD1|TRBV2|TRBJ2-3
CASSVPGQGSDTQYF
TGTGCCAGCAGTGTCCCGGGACAGGGGTCAGATACGCAGTATTTT
>.|14|.|TRBV7-8|TRBJ1-1
CASSSRRTNTEAFF
TGTGCCAGCAGCTCCAGGCGGACTAACACTGAAGCTTTCTTT
>.|14|.|TRBV25-1|TRBJ2-3
CASRQRGSTDTQYF
TGTGCCAGCAGACAACGGGGAAGCACAGATACGCAGTATTTT
>.|13|TRBD1|TRBV18|TRBJ2-1
CASSINNRGEQFF
TGTGCCAGCTCAATCAACAACAGGGGTGAGCAGTTCTTC
>few|15|TRBD1|TRBV10-3|TRBJ2-7
CAISDETGGRYEQYF
TGTGCCATCAGTGACGAGACAGGGGGCCGCTACGAGCAGTACTTC
>.|17|TRBD1|TRBV5-1|TRBJ2-2
CASSLVNPGQGSGELFF
TGCGCCAGCAGCTTGGTCAACCCGGGACAGGGGTCCGGGGAGCTGTTTTTT
>.|14|.|TRBV6-6|TRBJ1-1
CASSYGDLGTEAFF
TGTGCCAGCAGTTACGGCGATCTGGGCACTGAAGCTTTCTTT
>.|13|.|TRBV7-9|TRBJ1-2
CASSLGEERGYTF
TGTGCCAGCAGCTTAGGGGAGGAACGGGGCTACACCTTC
>.|16|TRBD1|TRBV4-1|TRBJ1-2
CASSQGGDRPNYGYTF
TGCGCCAGCAGCCAAGGGGGGGACAGGCCTAACTATGGCTACACCTTC
>.|11|.|TRBV29-1|TRBJ1-2
CSAVTGNGYTF
TGCAGCGCAGTCACGGGGAATGGCTACACCTTC
>.|14|.|TRBV29-1|TRBJ2-6
CSVDAGTGANVLTF
TGCAGCGTTGATGCTGGGACTGGGGCCAACGTCCTGACTTTC
>.|15|.|TRBV7-9|TRBJ2-2
CASSPGAANTGELFF
TGTGCCAGCAGCCCAGGGGCCGCGAACACCGGGGAGCTGTTTTTT
>few|15|.|TRBV14|TRBJ2-7
CASSSIQGRSYEQYF
TGTGCCAGCAGTAGCATTCAGGGGCGCTCCTACGAGCAGTACTTC
>once|15|.|TRBV7-2|TRBJ2-4
CASSSSGRGSAIQYF
TGTGCCAGCAGCTCCAGTGGACGGGGTTCCGCGATTCAGTACTTC
>.|13|.|TRBV7-2|TRBJ2-7
CASSRTSSYEQYF
TGTGCCAGCAGCAGGACATCATCCTACGAGCAGTACTTC
>.|19|.|TRBV30|TRBJ1-5
CAWSVRSVGRKGDRGPQHF
TGTGCCTGGAGTGTACGGAGTGTTGGGAGAAAGGGGGATCGGGGACCCCAGCATTTT
>.|16|TRBD1|TRBV2|TRBJ1-2
CASSEKARQGTDGYTF
TGTGCCAGCAGTGAAAAGGCGAGACAGGGGACAGACGGCTACACCTTC
>.|16|.|TRBV4-1|TRBJ1-5
CASSQVGRVYNQPQHF
TGCGCCAGCAGCCAAGTCGGTAGGGTCTACAATCAGCCCCAGCATTTT
>.|14|.|TRBV6-1|TRBJ1-5
CASRGVSSYQPQHF
TGTGCCAGCCGAGGGGTTTCTTCTTATCAGCCCCAGCATTTT
>.|17|TRBD1|TRBV6-1|TRBJ1-2
CASSEIPHSTGYTGYTF
TGTGCCAGCAGTGAGATACCTCACTCGACAGGGTATACTGGCTACACCTTC
>once|16|.|TRBV4-3|TRBJ1-2
CASSQEIGREGYGYTF
TGCGCCAGCAGCCAAGAAATCGGCAGGGAGGGCTATGGCTACACCTTC
>few|13|.|TRBV5-6|TRBJ1-4
CASSGLKNEKLFF
TGTGCCAGCAGTGGATTAAAGAATGAAAAACTGTTTTTT
>few|11|.|TRBV20-1|TRBJ1-1
CRGNSNTEAFF
TGCAGGGGGAACAGTAACACTGAAGCTTTCTTT
>.|12|.|TRBV5-1|TRBJ2-7
CASSLTSYEQYF
TGCGCCAGCAGCTTGACTAGCTACGAGCAGTACTTC
>.|14|.|TRBV7-6|TRBJ1-1
CASSLGSQNTEAFF
TGTGCCAGCAGCTTAGGTTCCCAGAACACTGAAGCTTTCTTT
>.|11|.|TRBV2|TRBJ1-2
CASRQNSGYTF
TGTGCCAGCAGGCAAAACAGTGGCTACACCTTC
>once|15|.|TRBV4-3|TRBJ1-2
CASSQGWESNYGYTF
TGCGCCAGCAGCCAAGGATGGGAATCTAACTATGGCTACACCTTC
>.|15|.|TRBV30|TRBJ1-6
CASRRGESYNSPLHF
TGTGCCTCCCGGCGGGGGGAATCCTATAATTCACCCCTCCACTTT